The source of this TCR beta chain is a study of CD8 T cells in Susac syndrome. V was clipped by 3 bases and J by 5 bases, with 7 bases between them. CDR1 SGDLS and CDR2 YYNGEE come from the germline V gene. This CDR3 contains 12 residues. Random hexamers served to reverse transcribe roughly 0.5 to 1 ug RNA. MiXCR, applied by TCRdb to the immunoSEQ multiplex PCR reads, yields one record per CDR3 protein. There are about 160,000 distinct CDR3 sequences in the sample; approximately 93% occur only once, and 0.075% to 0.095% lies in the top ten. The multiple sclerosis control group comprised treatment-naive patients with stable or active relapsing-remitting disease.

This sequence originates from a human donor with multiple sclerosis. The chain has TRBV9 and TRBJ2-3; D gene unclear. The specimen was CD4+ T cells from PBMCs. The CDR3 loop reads CASSASGDTQYF. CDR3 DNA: TGTGCCAGCAGCGCCTCGGGAGATACGCAGTATTTT.